What follows describes a single T cell receptor (beta chain). These data are taken from a study of blood T cell repertoires in COVID-19. In the study overall: Material from acute and convalescent COVID-19 was sourced from the United States, Italy and Spain.

Produced via immunoSEQ multiplex PCR; TCRdb's table is partial and in-frame only. The sample holds approximately 120,000 clones; roughly four fifths are singletons and the top ten take under 4.5%. The CDR3 loop spans 13 amino acids. The sequence came from a woman between 45 and 60 years old with acute or convalescent COVID-19. V usage is TRBV21-1 and J usage is TRBJ2-1; the table's D call TRBD2 went unverified against the DNA. TRBV21-1 is an annotated pseudogene. Material for sequencing was peripheral blood. Here the CDR3 reads CASRTSGRGEQFF. CDR3 DNA: TGTGCCAGCAGGACTAGCGGGAGGGGTGAGCAGTTCTTC.